The rows below give T cell receptor beta chains drawn from one sample of a study of cytomegalovirus exposure and HLA in healthy donors. Profiling relied on immunoSEQ multiplex PCR, and the TCRdb table lists in-frame clones only, not all of them. The data hold about 120,000 clones, with about 80% observed a single time. The specimen was PBMCs. Receptor source: a woman aged 40 to 49 in good health and CMV-seropositive. Both conserved end residues are part of each CDR3. A D gene is named only where the DNA matches it firmly. Not every row has a clone size; where given, it reads once, few, many or a size class.

clone_size | cdr3_length | j_call | v_call | d_call | cdr3_aa | cdr3_nt
. | 15 | TRBJ2-1 | TRBV9 | TRBD2 | CASIPTSGIHNEQFF | TGTGCCAGCATCCCGACTAGCGGGATACACAATGAGCAGTTCTTC
. | 14 | TRBJ2-7 | TRBV19 | . | CASSLAGPGYEQYF | TGTGCCAGTAGTCTAGCAGGGCCAGGATACGAGCAGTACTTC
. | 15 | TRBJ1-1 | TRBV10-3 | . | CAISVSDSMNTEAFF | TGTGCCATCAGTGTTTCGGATAGCATGAACACTGAAGCTTTCTTT
few | 12 | TRBJ1-2 | TRBV30 | . | CAWSVLNYGYTF | TGTGCCTGGAGTGTACTTAACTATGGCTACACCTTC
few | 13 | TRBJ1-1 | TRBV4-1 | . | CASSVGAGTEAFF | TGCGCCAGCAGTGTGGGCGCGGGCACTGAAGCTTTCTTT
few | 11 | TRBJ2-3 | TRBV30 | . | CAWSPSDTQYF | TGTGCCTGGAGTCCCTCTGATACGCAGTATTTT
. | 16 | TRBJ2-1 | TRBV7-6 | . | CASSLGGVAVDNEQFF | TGTGCCAGCAGCTTAGGAGGGGTAGCGGTAGACAATGAGCAGTTCTTC
. | 15 | TRBJ2-5 | TRBV30 | TRBD2 | CAWSSGLGSQETQYF | TGTGCCTGGAGTTCCGGACTAGGGTCCCAAGAGACCCAGTACTTC
once | 13 | TRBJ2-7 | TRBV7-2 | . | CASSRRAVYEQYF | TGTGCCAGCAGCCGCAGGGCTGTATACGAGCAGTACTTC
. | 14 | TRBJ2-1 | TRBV7-9 | . | CASAPEGWGNEQFF | TGTGCCAGCGCCCCGGAGGGATGGGGGAATGAGCAGTTCTTC
. | 14 | TRBJ2-7 | TRBV7-9 | TRBD2 | CASSLGGGSYEQYF | TGTGCCAGCAGCTTAGGCGGGGGGTCCTACGAGCAGTACTTC
. | 15 | TRBJ2-7 | TRBV5-1 | TRBD1 | CASSPGQGGLYEQYF | TGCGCCAGCAGCCCGGGACAGGGAGGGCTATACGAGCAGTACTTC
. | 13 | TRBJ1-1 | TRBV7-3 | TRBD1 | CASGQGASTEAFF | TGTGCCAGCGGACAGGGGGCGAGCACTGAAGCTTTCTTT
. | 14 | TRBJ2-4 | TRBV6-5 | . | CASSWGVGGNIQYF | TGTGCCAGTTCGTGGGGGGTTGGGGGGAACATTCAGTACTTC
. | 16 | TRBJ2-3 | TRBV5-1 | TRBD2 | CASSLGTSGRGDTQYF | TGCGCCAGCAGCTTGGGGACTAGCGGTCGAGGAGATACGCAGTATTTT
once | 15 | TRBJ1-5 | TRBV6-1 | TRBD1 | CASSDGRGLGQPQHF | TGTGCCAGCAGTGACGGCAGGGGGCTGGGTCAGCCCCAGCATTTT
few | 14 | TRBJ1-2 | TRBV5-1 | . | CASSLDGANYGYTF | TGCGCCAGCAGCTTGGACGGAGCTAACTATGGCTACACCTTC
. | 11 | TRBJ2-1 | TRBV5-1 | . | CASSDLGRQFF | TGCGCCAGCAGCGATCTAGGTAGGCAGTTCTTC
. | 15 | TRBJ2-7 | TRBV6-1 | . | CASSEGAGYSYEQYF | TGTGCCAGCAGTGAAGGGGCAGGCTACTCCTACGAGCAGTACTTC
few | 14 | TRBJ1-4 | TRBV5-4 | . | CASSLAATNEKLFF | TGTGCCAGCAGCTTGGCTGCAACTAATGAAAAACTGTTTTTT
. | 14 | TRBJ1-1 | TRBV6-5 | TRBD1 | CASRPDRAHTEAFF | TGTGCCAGCAGGCCGGACAGGGCTCACACTGAAGCTTTCTTT
. | 15 | TRBJ2-2 | TRBV12-5 | TRBD2 | CASGLPTSVPGELFF | TGTGCTAGTGGTTTGCCGACTAGCGTGCCCGGGGAGCTGTTTTTT
. | 11 | TRBJ2-7 | TRBV5-1 | . | CASSLESVQYF | TGCGCCAGCAGCTTGGAGAGCGTGCAGTACTTC
. | 14 | TRBJ2-3 | TRBV2 | TRBD2 | CASSDRGGRDTQYF | TGTGCCAGCAGTGACCGGGGGGGAAGAGATACGCAGTATTTT
. | 15 | TRBJ2-1 | TRBV6-4 | TRBD2 | CASSVFASGHNEQFF | TGTGCCAGCAGTGTATTTGCTAGCGGACACAATGAGCAGTTCTTC
. | 16 | TRBJ1-6 | TRBV18 | . | CASSPTTSSYNSPLHF | TGTGCCAGCTCACCAACGACTAGCTCCTATAATTCACCCCTCCACTTT
. | 15 | TRBJ2-1 | TRBV6-5 | TRBD2 | CASSRLAGNYNEQFF | TGTGCCAGCAGCCGACTAGCGGGAAACTACAATGAGCAGTTCTTC
. | 18 | TRBJ2-3 | TRBV7-2 | TRBD2 | CASSLIPIGRAYTDTQYF | TGTGCCAGCAGCTTAATCCCGATCGGGAGGGCCTACACAGATACGCAGTATTTT
. | 11 | TRBJ1-1 | TRBV2 | . | CARTGNTEAFF | TGTGCCAGAACAGGGAACACTGAAGCTTTCTTT
. | 18 | TRBJ2-5 | TRBV7-2 | TRBD2 | CASSYGTSGRDPQETQYF | TGTGCCAGCAGCTACGGGACTAGCGGGAGGGATCCCCAAGAGACCCAGTACTTC
. | 14 | TRBJ2-7 | TRBV5-6 | TRBD2 | CASSPDWGGYEQYF | TGTGCCAGCAGCCCGGACTGGGGGGGCTACGAGCAGTACTTC
. | 15 | TRBJ2-3 | TRBV4-2 | TRBD2 | CASSQQRESTDTQYF | TGTGCCAGCAGCCAACAGCGGGAGTCGACAGATACGCAGTATTTT
. | 15 | TRBJ2-1 | TRBV5-4 | TRBD1 | CASSLSLTGDYEQFF | TGTGCCAGCAGCTTGAGCCTGACAGGGGACTATGAGCAGTTCTTC
. | 15 | TRBJ1-6 | TRBV5-6 | . | CASSPTGIYNSPLHF | TGTGCCAGCAGCCCCACAGGGATCTATAATTCACCCCTCCACTTT
. | 14 | TRBJ2-5 | TRBV6-1 | TRBD1 | CASSEQGAGETQYF | TGTGCCAGCAGTGAACAGGGGGCGGGGGAGACCCAGTACTTC
. | 18 | TRBJ2-1 | TRBV21-1 | . | CASSKARSGGRAYNEQFF | TGTGCCAGCAGCAAAGCTCGTTCTGGCGGGAGGGCCTACAATGAGCAGTTCTTC
few | 16 | TRBJ2-5 | TRBV7-2 | . | CASSLMREEYQETQYF | TGTGCCAGCAGCTTAATGAGGGAGGAGTACCAAGAGACCCAGTACTTC
. | 14 | TRBJ1-1 | TRBV7-2 | . | CASSLGYKNTEAFF | TGTGCCAGCAGCTTAGGGTACAAGAACACTGAAGCTTTCTTT
once | 16 | TRBJ1-4 | TRBV19 | . | CASSIRTGVSNEKLFF | TGTGCCAGTAGTATCCGAACCGGGGTTTCTAATGAAAAACTGTTTTTT
. | 12 | TRBJ1-2 | TRBV6-1 | . | CASSGNGDGYTF | TGTGCCAGCAGTGGCAACGGGGATGGCTACACCTTC
. | 16 | TRBJ2-7 | TRBV7-2 | TRBD2 | CASRLAGGPQSGEQYF | TGTGCCAGCAGGCTAGCGGGAGGGCCCCAGTCTGGTGAGCAGTACTTC
. | 15 | TRBJ2-3 | TRBV25-1 | . | CASSESLGQSDTQYF | TGTGCCAGCAGTGAATCCCTTGGACAGTCAGATACGCAGTATTTT
. | 12 | TRBJ2-7 | TRBV9 | TRBD2 | CASSAGGYEQYF | TGTGCCAGCAGCGCCGGGGGGTACGAGCAGTACTTC
. | 13 | TRBJ2-7 | TRBV30 | . | CAWSVRQAYEQYF | TGTGCCTGGAGTGTACGGCAGGCCTACGAGCAGTACTTC
. | 15 | TRBJ1-5 | TRBV5-1 | TRBD1 | CASSNGTGVGQPQHF | TGCGCCAGCAGCAACGGGACAGGGGTAGGTCAGCCCCAGCATTTT
. | 13 | TRBJ2-7 | TRBV29-1 | TRBD2 | CSARTSGSYEQYF | TGCAGCGCTAGGACTAGCGGGAGCTACGAGCAGTACTTC
. | 19 | TRBJ2-3 | TRBV2 | TRBD2 | CASREGASGGISSTDTQYF | TGTGCCAGCAGGGAGGGTGCTAGCGGGGGAATATCTAGCACAGATACGCAGTATTTT
. | 15 | TRBJ1-1 | TRBV5-1 | . | CASSIGREGSAEAFF | TGCGCCAGCAGCATTGGGCGGGAAGGTAGCGCTGAAGCTTTCTTT
few | 13 | TRBJ2-7 | TRBV29-1 | TRBD1 | CSVRTGGFYEQYF | TGCAGCGTCCGGACAGGGGGATTCTACGAGCAGTACTTC
. | 13 | TRBJ1-2 | TRBV6-5 | . | CASSYGQIYGYTF | TGTGCCAGCAGTTACGGGCAGATCTATGGCTACACCTTC
. | 13 | TRBJ2-3 | TRBV2 | TRBD2 | CASSGGGTDTQYF | TGTGCCAGTAGCGGGGGGGGCACAGATACGCAGTATTTT
. | 13 | TRBJ2-1 | TRBV5-1 | . | CASNPGAIGEQFF | TGCGCCAGCAACCCAGGGGCCATCGGTGAGCAGTTCTTC
few | 15 | TRBJ2-3 | TRBV7-3 | TRBD2 | CASSKSGGAMDTQYF | TGTGCCAGCAGTAAAAGCGGGGGGGCCATGGATACGCAGTATTTT
. | 12 | TRBJ2-7 | TRBV7-2 | . | CASSSGTYEQYF | TGTGCCAGCAGCTCAGGAACCTACGAGCAGTACTTC
. | 15 | TRBJ2-7 | TRBV19 | TRBD1 | CASNDPGQATYEQYF | TGTGCCAGTAATGACCCTGGACAGGCAACCTACGAGCAGTACTTC
once | 16 | TRBJ1-2 | TRBV29-1 | . | CSVEDQIPPINYGYTF | TGCAGCGTTGAAGATCAAATACCGCCTATCAACTATGGCTACACCTTC
. | 16 | TRBJ1-3 | TRBV19 | TRBD1 | CARDRAPLHSGNTIYF | TGTGCCAGGGACAGGGCTCCCTTACACTCTGGAAACACCATATATTTT
once | 12 | TRBJ2-7 | TRBV5-1 | . | CASRGRGDEQYF | TGCGCCAGCAGGGGCAGGGGGGACGAGCAGTACTTC
. | 17 | TRBJ2-3 | TRBV18 | TRBD2 | CASSPTRTSGSTDTQYF | TGTGCCAGCTCACCAACCCGGACTAGCGGGAGCACAGATACGCAGTATTTT